This is a list of T cell receptor beta chains from one sample in a study of shared clonotypes between healthy human individuals. TCRdb's table, derived via immunoSEQ multiplex PCR, lists solely in-frame clones and lacks some. The sample includes 400,000 to 600,000 clones, 95% to 97% of them seen just once. The material sequenced was naive CD4+ T cells sorted from blood. Source of these receptors: a woman in her thirties in good health. CDR3s include the opening cysteine and the closing phenylalanine or tryptophan.

TRBV27	CASSFRGPNQPQHF
TRBV5-4	CASSFMASGNTGELFF
TRBV6-1	CASSRVNGDEKLFF
TRBV10-1	CASSESGTGVLYF
TRBV11-2	CASSLLSTGTKGGNTIYF
TRBV6-4	CASSNYLGAPQHF
TRBV28	CASSLSHAGSGGDTQYF
TRBV28	CASSPRWEDEQYF
TRBV5-1	CASSLGDSSYEQYF
TRBV18	CASSPFELQDTQYF
TRBV28	CASSEGGSIYEQYF
TRBV29-1	CSVDSGQLLSNYGYTF
TRBV18	CASSPQGLGTYGYTF
TRBV27	CASSDRANYGYTF
TRBV27	CASSLEGLADHSTDTQYF
TRBV5-1	CASSADSGNTIYF
TRBV18	CASSPQQEEWPQHF
TRBV19	CASSPQNRVGLEQYF
TRBV6-4	CASSEQPDKVGGYTF
TRBV5-6	CASSPWGSRETQYF
TRBV11-3	CASSLTNRDGNTEAFF
TRBV6-1	CASSEAWTRSNQPQHF
TRBV19	CASSTQSDRSSEQYF
TRBV7-9	CASRSSLAGTSTDTQYF
TRBV10-3	CAISEWDRNEKLFF
TRBV19	CASTLDHSSYEQYF
TRBV5-1	CASSLRTGGSGELFF
TRBV10-3	CAVSWTSSRETQYF
TRBV19	CASSSRAGVGTDTQYF
TRBV6-5	CASSGLGQETQYF
TRBV21-1	CASSSYEGNQPQHF
TRBV2	CASSAQGASYEQYF
TRBV28	CATQSQGRLGNQPQHF
TRBV10-3	CAISSSGSTDTQYF
TRBV28	CASSFLSQPQHF
TRBV2	CASRIQGLEETQYF
TRBV19	CASSSTDRRDTQYF
TRBV19	CASSRGTYEQYF
TRBV7-9	CASIRQGSMNTEAFF
TRBV13	CASSPRDRPNTEAFF
TRBV29-1	CSVYQLGTRLGTYNEQFF
TRBV10-2	CAISGRSTDTQYF
TRBV18	CASSPQGTEAFF
TRBV2	CASSETGTTGELFF
TRBV28	CASSHQPTNEKLFF
TRBV7-2	CASSLEPGPYEQYF
TRBV6-4	CASSDSWTDAKNIQYF
TRBV19	CASIPDRVSTNEKLFF
TRBV30	CAWISKQGSNSPLHF
TRBV18	CASSPLVADSGNTIYF
TRBV28	CASSFGTGITEAFF
TRBV5-4	CASSISGEGEQYF
TRBV28	CASKELNIQYF
TRBV28	CASSLASGTGGFYEQYF
TRBV27	CASSFIRSGTGKDEQYF
TRBV27	CASSLPKLYGYTF
TRBV7-9	CASSLHDGLYNEQFF
TRBV7-2	CASSPRRYNEQFF
TRBV10-3	CAISLGTVPYEQYF